The table lists the clone carrying this TCR beta chain with a count of one. What it binds is not known. This record belongs to a study of graft-versus-host responses after intestinal transplantation. Sequencing was performed with immunoSEQ multiplex PCR; in TCRdb, only in-frame clones are kept and a portion is missing. The top ten clones hold approximately 4.8% of a sample with under 15,000 clones, 93% of them seen once. The study, taken as a whole, reports: GvH clonotypes were identified within recipient marrow, with a subset emerging first in ileum or blood.

This receptor was obtained from a human patient who received an intestinal transplant, so some T cells may come from the graft donor. The sample was PBMCs, taken roughly 1,000 days after intestinal transplantation.

CDR3 DNA: TGTGCCAGTAGTTCCAGCGGGGGCACAGATACGCAGTATTTT. As protein: CASSSSGGTDTQYF. This chain joins TRBV19 and TRBJ2-3, with 7 positions matching TRBD2. With V trimmed by 5 bases and J by 1 base, 3 bases remained unmatched. Germline CDR1 LNHDA, CDR2 SQIVND (reference sequence). CDR3 length: 14 residues.